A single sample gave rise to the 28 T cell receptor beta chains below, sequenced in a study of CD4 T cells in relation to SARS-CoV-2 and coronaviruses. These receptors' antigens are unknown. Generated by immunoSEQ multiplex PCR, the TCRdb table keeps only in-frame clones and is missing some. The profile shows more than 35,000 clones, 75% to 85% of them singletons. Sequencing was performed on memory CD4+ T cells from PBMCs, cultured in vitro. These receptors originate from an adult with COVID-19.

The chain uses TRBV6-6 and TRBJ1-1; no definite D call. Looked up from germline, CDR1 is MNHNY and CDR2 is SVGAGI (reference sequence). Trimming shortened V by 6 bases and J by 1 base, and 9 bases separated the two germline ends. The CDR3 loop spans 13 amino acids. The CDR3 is CASRTDGNTEAFF. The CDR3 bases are TGTGCCAGCAGAACGGACGGGAACACTGAAGCTTTCTTT.

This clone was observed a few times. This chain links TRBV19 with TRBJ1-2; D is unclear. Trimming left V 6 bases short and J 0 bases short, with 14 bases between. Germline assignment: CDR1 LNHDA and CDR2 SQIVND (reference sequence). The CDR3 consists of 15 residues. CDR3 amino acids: CASRRAEESNYGYTF. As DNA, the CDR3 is TGTGCCAGTAGGCGGGCCGAAGAATCTAACTATGGCTACACCTTC.

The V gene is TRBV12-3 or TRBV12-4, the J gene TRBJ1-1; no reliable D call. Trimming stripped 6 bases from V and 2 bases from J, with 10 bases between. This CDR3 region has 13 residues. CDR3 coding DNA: TGTGCCAGCAGACAGCTGAGTAACACTGAAGCTTTCTTT. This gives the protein CASRQLSNTEAFF.

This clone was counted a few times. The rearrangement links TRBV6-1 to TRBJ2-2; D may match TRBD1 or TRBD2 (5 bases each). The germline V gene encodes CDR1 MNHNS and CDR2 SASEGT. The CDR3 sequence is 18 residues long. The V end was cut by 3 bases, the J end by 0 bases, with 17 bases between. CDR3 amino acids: CASSDGALQTANTGELFF. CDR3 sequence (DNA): TGTGCCAGCAGTGACGGGGCCCTACAAACGGCGAACACCGGGGAGCTGTTTTTT.

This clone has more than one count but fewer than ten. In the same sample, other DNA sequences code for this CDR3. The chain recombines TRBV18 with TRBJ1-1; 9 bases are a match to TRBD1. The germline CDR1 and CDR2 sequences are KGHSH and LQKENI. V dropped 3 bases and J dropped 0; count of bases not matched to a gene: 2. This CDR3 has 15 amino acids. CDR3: CASSPRQGVNTEAFF. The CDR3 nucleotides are TGTGCCAGCTCACCTAGACAGGGGGTGAACACTGAAGCTTTCTTT.

CDR3 sequence: CASSQDSGNEQFF. DNA for the CDR3: TGCGCCAGCAGCCAAGATTCGGGAAATGAGCAGTTCTTC. The rearrangement uses TRBV4-3 and TRBJ2-1; possible D gene TRBD2, 5 bases. This CDR3 is built from 13 residues. Trimming shortened V by 0 bases and J by 7 bases, and 7 bases separated the two germline ends. Germline V gives CDR1 LGHNA, CDR2 YSLEER.

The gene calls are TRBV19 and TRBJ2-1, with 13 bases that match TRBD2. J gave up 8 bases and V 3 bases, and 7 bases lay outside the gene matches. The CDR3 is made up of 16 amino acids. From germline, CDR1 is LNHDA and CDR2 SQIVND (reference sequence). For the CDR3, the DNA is TGTGCCAGTAGTATCGGGTGGACTAGCGGGAGCCATGAGCAGTTCTTC. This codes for CASSIGWTSGSHEQFF.

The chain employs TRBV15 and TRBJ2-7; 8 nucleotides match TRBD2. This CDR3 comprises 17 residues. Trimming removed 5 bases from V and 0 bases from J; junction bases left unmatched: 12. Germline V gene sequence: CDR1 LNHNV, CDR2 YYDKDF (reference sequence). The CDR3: CATSLPLAGSSSYEQYF. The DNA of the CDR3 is TGTGCCACCAGCCTTCCTCTAGCGGGCTCCAGCTCCTACGAGCAGTACTTC.

Written as DNA, the CDR3 is TGTGCCAGCAGCTCCGCCGGGGGGGCCTACGAGCAGTACTTC. Translating gives CASSSAGGAYEQYF. This rearrangement joins TRBV7-2 to TRBJ2-7; 8 nucleotides line up with TRBD2. The germline CDR1 and CDR2 sequences are SGHTA and FQGNSA. This CDR3 spans 14 amino acids. V shed 4 bases and J 2 bases; nucleotides not matched to a gene: 4.

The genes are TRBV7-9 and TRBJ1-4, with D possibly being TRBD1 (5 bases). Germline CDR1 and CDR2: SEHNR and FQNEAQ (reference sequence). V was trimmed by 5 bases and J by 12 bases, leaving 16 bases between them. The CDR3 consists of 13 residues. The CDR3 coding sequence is TGTGCCAGCAGCCAATTGGGGGGTGGGGAACTGTTTTTT. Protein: CASSQLGGGELFF.

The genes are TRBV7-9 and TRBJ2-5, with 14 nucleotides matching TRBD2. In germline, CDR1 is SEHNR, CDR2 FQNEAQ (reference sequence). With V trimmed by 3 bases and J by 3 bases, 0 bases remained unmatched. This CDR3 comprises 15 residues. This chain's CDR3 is CASSLTSGREETQYF. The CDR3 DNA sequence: TGTGCCAGCAGCTTGACTAGCGGGAGGGAAGAGACCCAGTACTTC.

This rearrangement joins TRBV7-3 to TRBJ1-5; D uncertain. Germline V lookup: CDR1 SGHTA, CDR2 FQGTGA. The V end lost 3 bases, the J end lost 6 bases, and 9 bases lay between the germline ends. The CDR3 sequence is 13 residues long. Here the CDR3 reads CASSLDQTQPQHF. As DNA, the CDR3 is TGTGCCAGCAGCTTGGATCAGACTCAGCCCCAGCATTTT.

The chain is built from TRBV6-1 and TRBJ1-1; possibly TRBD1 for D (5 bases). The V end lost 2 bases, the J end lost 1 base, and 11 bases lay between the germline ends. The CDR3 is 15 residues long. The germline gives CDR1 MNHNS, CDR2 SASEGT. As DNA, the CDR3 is TGTGCCAGCAGTGAAAACTGGGACTCGAACACTGAAGCTTTCTTT. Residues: CASSENWDSNTEAFF.

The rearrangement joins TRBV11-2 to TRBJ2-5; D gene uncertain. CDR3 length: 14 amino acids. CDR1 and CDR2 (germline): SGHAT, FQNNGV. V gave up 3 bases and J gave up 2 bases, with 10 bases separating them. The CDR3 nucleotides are TGTGCCAGCAGCTTCCAAAGAATACAAGAGACCCAGTACTTC. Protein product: CASSFQRIQETQYF.

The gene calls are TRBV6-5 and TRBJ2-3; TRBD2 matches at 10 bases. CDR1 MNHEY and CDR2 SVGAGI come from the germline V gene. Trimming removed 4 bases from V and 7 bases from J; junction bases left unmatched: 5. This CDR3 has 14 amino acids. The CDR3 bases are TGTGCCAGCAGTTTGGCTAGCGGGAGTTATACGCAGTATTTT. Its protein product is CASSLASGSYTQYF.

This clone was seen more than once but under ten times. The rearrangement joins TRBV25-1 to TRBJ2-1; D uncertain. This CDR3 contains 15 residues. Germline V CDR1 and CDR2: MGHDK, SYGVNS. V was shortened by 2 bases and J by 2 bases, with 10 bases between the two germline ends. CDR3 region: CASSEQVVAYNEQFF. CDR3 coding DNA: TGTGCCAGCAGTGAACAGGTCGTCGCCTACAATGAGCAGTTCTTC.

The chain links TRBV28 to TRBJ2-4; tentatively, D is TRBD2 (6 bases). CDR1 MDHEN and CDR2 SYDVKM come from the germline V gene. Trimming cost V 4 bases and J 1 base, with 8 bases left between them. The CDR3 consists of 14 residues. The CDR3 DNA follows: TGTGCCAGCAGTTGGAGGGTGGCCAAAAACATTCAGTACTTC. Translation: CASSWRVAKNIQYF.

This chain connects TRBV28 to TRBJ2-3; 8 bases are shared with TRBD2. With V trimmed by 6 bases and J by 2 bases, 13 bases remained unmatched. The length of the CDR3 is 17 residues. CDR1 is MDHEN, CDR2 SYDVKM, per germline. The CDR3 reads CASRGRVLTSDTDTQYF. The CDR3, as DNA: TGTGCCAGCAGGGGCAGAGTATTGACTAGCGACACAGATACGCAGTATTTT.

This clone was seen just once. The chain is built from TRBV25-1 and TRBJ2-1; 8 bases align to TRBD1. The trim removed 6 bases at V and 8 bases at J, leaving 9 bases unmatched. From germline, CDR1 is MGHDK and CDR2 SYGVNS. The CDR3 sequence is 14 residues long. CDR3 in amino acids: CASRDRGDRYEQFF. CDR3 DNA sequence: TGTGCCAGCAGAGACAGGGGAGATCGATATGAGCAGTTCTTC.

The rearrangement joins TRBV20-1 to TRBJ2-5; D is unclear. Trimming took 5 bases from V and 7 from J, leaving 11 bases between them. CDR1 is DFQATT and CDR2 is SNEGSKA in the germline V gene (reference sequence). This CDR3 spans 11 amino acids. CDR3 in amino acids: CSAGPKVTQYF. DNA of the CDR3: TGCAGTGCTGGGCCGAAAGTGACCCAGTACTTC.

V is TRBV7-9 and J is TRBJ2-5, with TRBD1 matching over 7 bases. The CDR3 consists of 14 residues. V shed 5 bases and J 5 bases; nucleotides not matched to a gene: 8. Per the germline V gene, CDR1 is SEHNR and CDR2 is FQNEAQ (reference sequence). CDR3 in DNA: TGTGCCAGCAGCCCTGGGCAGGGGGATGAGACCCAGTACTTC. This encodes CASSPGQGDETQYF. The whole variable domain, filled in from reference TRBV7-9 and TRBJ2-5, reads DTGVSQNPRHKITKRGQNVTFRCDPISEHNRLYWYRQTLGQGPEFLTYFQNEAQLEKSRLLSDRFSAERPKGSFSTLEIQRTEQGDSAMYLCASSPGQGDETQYFGPGTRLLVL.

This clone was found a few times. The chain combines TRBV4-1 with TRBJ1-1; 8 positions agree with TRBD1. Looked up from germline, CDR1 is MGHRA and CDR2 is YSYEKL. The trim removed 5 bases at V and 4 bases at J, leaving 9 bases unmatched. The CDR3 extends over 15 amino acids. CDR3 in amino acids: CASSLAGGVSTEAFF. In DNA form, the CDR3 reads TGCGCCAGCAGCTTAGCAGGGGGCGTGAGCACTGAAGCTTTCTTT.

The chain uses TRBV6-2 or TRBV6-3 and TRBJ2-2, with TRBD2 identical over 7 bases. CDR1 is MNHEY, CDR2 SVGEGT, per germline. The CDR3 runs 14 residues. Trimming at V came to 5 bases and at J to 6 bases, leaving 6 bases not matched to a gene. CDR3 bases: TGTGCCAGCAGTCCCGGGGGGAGTCCCGGGGAGCTGTTTTTT. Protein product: CASSPGGSPGELFF.

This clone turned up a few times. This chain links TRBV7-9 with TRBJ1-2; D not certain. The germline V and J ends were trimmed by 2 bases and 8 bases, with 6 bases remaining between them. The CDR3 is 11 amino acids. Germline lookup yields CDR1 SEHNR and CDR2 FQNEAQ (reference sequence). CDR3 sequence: CASSLFGGYTF. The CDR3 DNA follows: TGTGCCAGCAGCTTATTCGGAGGCTACACCTTC. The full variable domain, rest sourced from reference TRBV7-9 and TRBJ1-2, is DTGVSQNPRHKITKRGQNVTFRCDPISEHNRLYWYRQTLGQGPEFLTYFQNEAQLEKSRLLSDRFSAERPKGSFSTLEIQRTEQGDSAMYLCASSLFGGYTFGSGTRLTVV.

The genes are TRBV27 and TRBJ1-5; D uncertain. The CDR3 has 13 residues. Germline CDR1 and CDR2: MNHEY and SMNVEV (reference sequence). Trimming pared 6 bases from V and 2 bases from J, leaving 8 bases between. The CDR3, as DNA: TGTGCCAGCAGATCGAGTCGCAATCAGCCCCAGCATTTT. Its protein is CASRSSRNQPQHF.

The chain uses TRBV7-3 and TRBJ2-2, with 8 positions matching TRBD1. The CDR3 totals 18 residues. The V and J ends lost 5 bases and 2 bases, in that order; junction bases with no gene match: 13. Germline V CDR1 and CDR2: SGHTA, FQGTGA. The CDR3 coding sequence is TGTGCCAGCAGCCCAGGACAGGGTATCATTGGAAACACCGGGGAGCTGTTTTTT. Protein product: CASSPGQGIIGNTGELFF. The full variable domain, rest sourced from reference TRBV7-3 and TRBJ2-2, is GAGVSQTPSNKVTEKGKYVELRCDPISGHTALYWYRQSLGQGPEFLIYFQGTGAADDSGLPNDRFFAVRPEGSVSTLKIQRTERGDSAVYLCASSPGQGIIGNTGELFFGEGSRLTVL.

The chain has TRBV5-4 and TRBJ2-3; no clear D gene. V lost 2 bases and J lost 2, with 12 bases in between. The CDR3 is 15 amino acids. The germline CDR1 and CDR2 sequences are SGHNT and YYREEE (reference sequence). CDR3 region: CASSLKTSPTDTQYF. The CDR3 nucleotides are TGTGCCAGCAGCTTAAAGACCAGCCCCACAGATACGCAGTATTTT.

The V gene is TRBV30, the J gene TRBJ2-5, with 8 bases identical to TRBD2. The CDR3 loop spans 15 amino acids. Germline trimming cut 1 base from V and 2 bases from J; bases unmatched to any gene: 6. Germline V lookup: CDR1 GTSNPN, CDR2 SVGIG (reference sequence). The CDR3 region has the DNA TGTGCCTGGAGTGGAGCGGGAGTGCTGCAAGAGACCCAGTACTTC. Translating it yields CAWSGAGVLQETQYF.